This TCR beta chain comes out of a study of blood T cell repertoires in COVID-19. Study-level background: In each case, the material was cDNA or gDNA derived from T cells, B-cell-depleted T cells, or PBMCs.

The germline V gene encodes CDR1 SNHLY and CDR2 FYNNEI. CDR3 size: 16 residues. Trimming cost V 7 bases and J 2 bases; bases outside gene matches: 12. Per the study methods: Using reference gene primer amplification, nucleated cell counts were estimated. Sequencing used immunoSEQ multiplex PCR; TCRdb keeps in-frame clones, though not all of them. V and J calls and clone size are copied from that table; D and trimming were computed from the DNA. The table includes around 220,000 clones, 84% detected once. This TCR derives from a woman in her forties who had recovered from COVID-19. Sequencing was carried out using PBMCs or T cells enriched from blood (not recorded which). J is TRBJ2-3 and V is TRBV2; 7 nucleotides line up with TRBD2. Here the CDR3 reads CASNGDREVHTDTQYF. The CDR3, as DNA: TGTGCCAGCAACGGGGATCGGGAGGTTCACACAGATACGCAGTATTTT.